The 27 T cell receptor beta chains below all came from one sample that was sequenced in a study of CD4+ T cells in melanoma. Method: immunoSEQ multiplex PCR; TCRdb's copy keeps in-frame clones and lacks some. The data hold 90,000 to 130,000 clones, with around 92% observed a single time. Material: peripheral blood. The receptors come from a human donor with melanoma.

The gene calls are TRBV5-5 and TRBJ1-1; D possibly corresponds to TRBD1 (6 bases). Germline lookup yields CDR1 SGHKS and CDR2 YYEKEE (reference sequence). The length of the CDR3 is 14 residues. V was clipped by 2 bases and J by 1 base, with 9 bases between them. In nucleotides, the CDR3 is TGTGCCAGCAGCTTCGGACAGCCGAACACTGAAGCTTTCTTT. This gives the protein CASSFGQPNTEAFF.

The V call is TRBV21-1, the J call TRBJ1-3; TRBD1 was called by the table and not checked on the DNA. TRBV21-1 is classified as a pseudogene. This CDR3 spans 12 amino acids. CDR3 sequence (DNA): TGTGCCAGCAGCCGACAGTTAAACACCATATATTTT. Translating it yields CASSRQLNTIYF.

V gene TRBV6-6 combines with J gene TRBJ2-1, with no clear D. CDR1 MNHNY and CDR2 SVGAGI come from the germline V gene (reference sequence). V was trimmed by 6 bases and J by 4 bases, leaving 7 bases between them. This CDR3 is 12 amino acids long. CDR3 DNA: TGTGCCAGCAGCAGACCTTACAATGAGCAGTTCTTC. Encoded protein: CASSRPYNEQFF.

This chain joins TRBV19 and TRBJ2-5, with TRBD2 as a possible D gene (5 bases). Trimming stripped 5 bases from V and 5 bases from J, with 15 bases between. The CDR3 covers 14 residues. Germline loops: CDR1 LNHDA, CDR2 SQIVND (reference sequence). CDR3 protein: CASSPGGRRETQYF. In DNA form, the CDR3 reads TGTGCCAGTAGTCCCGGCGGGCGAAGGGAGACCCAGTACTTC.

The rearrangement joins TRBV19 to TRBJ2-3; 9 positions match TRBD2. Trimming at V came to 5 bases and at J to 4 bases, leaving 7 bases not matched to a gene. The CDR3 is 15 amino acids. Germline CDR1 is LNHDA and CDR2 is SQIVND (reference sequence). This CDR3 reads CASSSLAGTPDTQYF. DNA for the CDR3: TGTGCCAGTAGTTCCCTAGCGGGGACCCCAGATACGCAGTATTTT.

This chain links TRBV5-6 with TRBJ2-7; 7 bases are shared with TRBD1. J lost 6 bases, V lost 4 bases, and 7 bases had no gene match. The V gene's germline CDR1 is SGHDT and CDR2 YYEEEE. The CDR3 has 13 amino acids. DNA of the CDR3: TGTGCCAGCAGCGTTACAGGGGTCCCCGAGCAGTACTTC. Its translation is CASSVTGVPEQYF.

The J gene is TRBJ2-7, the V gene TRBV4-2; D uncertain. This CDR3 is 14 amino acids long. Trimming took off 3 bases at V and 2 bases at J, with 11 bases between the two ends. CDR1 is LGHNA, CDR2 YNFKEQ, per germline. This CDR3 is CASSQVKSPYEQYF. The CDR3 region has the DNA TGTGCCAGCAGCCAGGTTAAGTCCCCCTACGAGCAGTACTTC.

The chain's CDR3 is CASSRGGTSGDTNTGELFF. In nucleotides, the CDR3 is TGTGCCAGCAGCCGGGGGGGGACTAGCGGTGATACGAACACCGGGGAGCTGTTTTTT. The chain carries TRBV5-5 and TRBJ2-2; 11 bases match TRBD2. Germline CDR1 SGHKS, CDR2 YYEKEE (reference sequence). V lost 4 bases and J lost 0; bases outside the gene matches: 11. This CDR3 is 19 amino acids long. Together with reference TRBV5-5 and TRBJ2-2, the CDR3 gives the full variable domain: DAGVTQSPTHLIKTRGQQVTLRCSPISGHKSVSWYQQVLGQGPQFIFQYYEKEERGRGNFPDRFSARQFPNYSSELNVNALLLGDSALYLCASSRGGTSGDTNTGELFFGEGSRLTVL.

This sequence joins TRBV4-1 and TRBJ2-4, with TRBD1 identical over 7 bases. There are 14 residues in the CDR3. V gave up 7 bases and J gave up 8 bases; unmatched junction bases: 11. CDR1 and CDR2 from the germline V gene are MGHRA and YSYEKL. The CDR3 loop is CASTRTDRMDIQYF. CDR3 DNA sequence: TGCGCCAGCACCAGAACGGACAGGATGGACATTCAGTACTTC.

This chain joins TRBV4-3 and TRBJ2-7; 10 bases agree with TRBD1. Germline V gene sequence: CDR1 LGHNA, CDR2 YSLEER. This CDR3 has 16 amino acids. The junction had 3 bases not matched to a gene; V was cut back by 0 bases and J by 1 base. The CDR3 DNA follows: TGCGCCAGCAGCCAAGATACGGGACAGGGGTCCTACGAGCAGTACTTC. This translates into CASSQDTGQGSYEQYF.

This sequence joins TRBV4-3 and TRBJ1-1, with D unclear. This CDR3 region has 14 residues. The V and J ends lost 1 base and 1 base respectively, with 7 bases between them. Germline CDR1 reads LGHNA; CDR2 reads YSLEER. The CDR3 sequence is CASSQVRGNTEAFF. For the CDR3, the DNA is TGCGCCAGCAGCCAAGTTCGGGGGAACACTGAAGCTTTCTTT.

This clone was observed a handful of times. The rearrangement links TRBV4-1 to TRBJ2-1; the match to TRBD1 covers 8 bases. Germline CDR1 and CDR2: MGHRA and YSYEKL. After removal of 1 base from V and 7 bases from J, the junction contained 12 bases not matched to a gene. The CDR3 runs to 17 residues. CDR3 protein: CASSQGVIGQGENEQFF. Written as DNA, the CDR3 is TGCGCCAGCAGCCAAGGGGTAATCGGACAGGGAGAAAATGAGCAGTTCTTC.

This clone has more than one count but fewer than ten. The chain carries TRBV14 and TRBJ2-5; TRBD2 aligns across 12 bases. This CDR3 has 15 amino acids. J was trimmed by 11 bases and V by 1 base; bases with no gene match: 8. CDR1 is SGHDN, CDR2 FVKESK, per germline. CDR3 protein: CASSQATSGRSSQYF. DNA of the CDR3: TGTGCCAGCAGCCAAGCCACTAGCGGGAGGTCCTCACAGTACTTC.

This sequence joins TRBV7-8 and TRBJ1-2, with a possible D match to TRBD1 (6 bases). V lost 5 bases and J lost 8, with 21 bases in between. The CDR3 is 15 residues long. The germline V gene encodes CDR1 SGHVS and CDR2 FQNEAQ. The CDR3 region is CASSTKTGTEGGYTF. The CDR3 bases are TGTGCCAGCAGCACCAAGACAGGCACCGAGGGGGGCTACACCTTC.

In DNA form, the CDR3 reads TGTGCCAGCACCCCGGGACAGAACTATGGCTACACCTTC. Its translation is CASTPGQNYGYTF. The chain carries TRBV10-3 and TRBJ1-2, with 7 bases that match TRBD1. The CDR3 is 13 residues long. From germline, CDR1 is ENHRY and CDR2 SYGVKD. The J segment lost 2 bases and the V segment lost 10 bases, leaving 7 bases of the junction unmatched.

This sequence joins TRBV28 and TRBJ2-3; D possibly corresponds to TRBD1 (5 bases). V was trimmed by 1 base and J by 0 bases, leaving 8 bases between them. Germline-derived CDR1 and CDR2 are MDHEN and SYDVKM. CDR3 length: 15 residues. DNA for the CDR3: TGTGCCAGCAGTTTATTACAGGCTAGCACAGATACGCAGTATTTT. Encoded protein: CASSLLQASTDTQYF.

This clone was seen only a few times. J is TRBJ2-1 and V is TRBV4-1; D might be TRBD2 (6 bases). This CDR3 has 16 amino acids. Per the germline V gene, CDR1 is MGHRA and CDR2 is YSYEKL. V lost 2 bases to trimming and J lost 6 bases, with 17 bases between them. CDR3 nucleotides: TGCGCCAGCAGCCAACCGAACATGGTGGGGGGCAATGAGCAGTTCTTC. Its protein product is CASSQPNMVGGNEQFF.

J is TRBJ2-1 and V is TRBV7-3, with D perhaps matching TRBD2 (7 bases). Germline CDR1 is SGHTA and CDR2 is FQGTGA. This CDR3 has 15 residues. Trimming removed 2 bases at V and 3 bases at J, with 11 bases between. The DNA of the CDR3 is TGTGCCAGCAGCTTATGGGGGGGCGTCTACAATGAGCAGTTCTTC. Translated: CASSLWGGVYNEQFF.

A few counts support this clone. V is TRBV9 and J is TRBJ2-2; D not resolved. Trimming removed 0 bases at V and 6 bases at J, with 12 bases between. This CDR3 comprises 15 residues. Germline values: CDR1 SGDLS, CDR2 YYNGEE. For the CDR3, the DNA is TGTGCCAGCAGCGTAGCGGGCCTTGGTGCCGGGGAGCTGTTTTTT. It encodes CASSVAGLGAGELFF.

This clone was counted a single time. The chain carries TRBV5-1 and TRBJ2-1; the D is unclear. This CDR3 comprises 13 residues. Trimming stripped 3 bases from V and 9 bases from J, with 13 bases between. Per the germline V gene, CDR1 is SGHRS and CDR2 is YFSETQ. The CDR3 sequence: CASSSPSLLEQFF. The CDR3, as DNA: TGCGCCAGCAGCTCCCCATCCCTCCTTGAGCAGTTCTTC.

The rearrangement uses TRBV6-5 and TRBJ1-4; D might be TRBD1 (6 bases). The germline gives CDR1 MNHEY, CDR2 SVGAGI. V was trimmed by 5 bases and J by 11 bases, leaving 18 bases between them. The CDR3 extends over 14 amino acids. CDR3 bases: TGTGCCAGCAGTCAAACTCCAGGGGTTACGAAACTGTTTTTT. It translates to CASSQTPGVTKLFF.

The V call is TRBV27, the J call TRBJ2-5; 10 bases are a match to TRBD1. V lost 6 bases, J lost 5 bases, and 6 bases stayed unmatched. Germline CDR1 and CDR2: MNHEY and SMNVEV (reference sequence). The CDR3 spans 14 residues. In nucleotides, the CDR3 is TGTGCCAGCAGCCGGGACAGGGGATGGGAGACCCAGTACTTC. It encodes CASSRDRGWETQYF.

The rearrangement links TRBV7-2 to TRBJ1-2; TRBD1 might be the D (5 bases). Germline loops: CDR1 SGHTA, CDR2 FQGNSA. The CDR3 loop spans 13 amino acids. The V gene lost 5 bases and the J gene lost 4 bases, with 11 bases spanning the gap. CDR3 bases: TGTGCCAGCAGCCTACAGGACCCCTATGGCTACACCTTC. The encoded protein is CASSLQDPYGYTF.

The CDR3 loop reads CASSRPGVYEQYF. DNA for the CDR3: TGTGCCAGCAGCAGGCCAGGGGTCTACGAGCAGTACTTC. This chain uses TRBV9 with TRBJ2-7; possibly TRBD1 for D (6 bases). CDR1 is SGDLS and CDR2 is YYNGEE in the germline V gene. Trimming removed 4 bases at V and 3 bases at J, with 11 bases between. This CDR3 has 13 residues.

The genes are TRBV5-6 and TRBJ2-7; a weak D match, TRBD2 (6 bases). Germline lookup yields CDR1 SGHDT and CDR2 YYEEEE. The germline V and J ends were trimmed by 4 bases and 1 base, with 6 bases remaining between them. CDR3 length: 12 residues. As DNA, the CDR3 is TGTGCCAGCAGCCGGGGGTCCTACGAGCAGTACTTC. Translating gives CASSRGSYEQYF.

The chain employs TRBV5-1 and TRBJ2-7; TRBD1 is a possible D gene (7 bases). Germline assignment: CDR1 SGHRS and CDR2 YFSETQ. This CDR3 has 15 amino acids. Trimming shortened V by 0 bases and J by 5 bases, and 15 bases separated the two germline ends. Here the CDR3 reads CASSLAEGARNEQYF. CDR3 nucleotide sequence: TGCGCCAGCAGCTTGGCGGAGGGGGCGCGCAACGAGCAGTACTTC.

V gene TRBV9 combines with J gene TRBJ2-7; maybe TRBD2 (5 bases). Germline-derived CDR1 and CDR2 are SGDLS and YYNGEE. The CDR3 runs 14 residues. Trimming took 2 bases from V and 1 from J, leaving 10 bases between them. The CDR3: CASSVLGSSYEQYF. The CDR3 bases are TGTGCCAGCAGCGTTCTGGGGAGTTCCTACGAGCAGTACTTC.